This is a list of T cell receptor beta chains from one sample in a study of blood T cell repertoires in COVID-19. The method was immunoSEQ multiplex PCR; TCRdb's version includes in-frame clones alone and lacks a portion of them. Seen here are around 300,000 clones, approximately 86% observed once, and the top ten hold about 2.7%. Sequencing input: PBMCs or T cells enriched from blood (not recorded which). The receptors were sampled from a young woman who had recovered from COVID-19. CDR3s include the opening cysteine and the closing phenylalanine or tryptophan.

j_call: TRBJ2-7
v_call: TRBV27
cdr3_aa: CASGRGPIGQYF

j_call: TRBJ1-1
v_call: TRBV7-2
cdr3_aa: CASSLGRVNTEAFF

j_call: TRBJ2-3
v_call: TRBV24-1
cdr3_aa: CATSDRGEGADTQYF

j_call: TRBJ2-7
v_call: TRBV7-9
cdr3_aa: CASRAPGGNEQYF

j_call: TRBJ1-1
v_call: TRBV6-5
cdr3_aa: CASSYRTGGTEAFF

j_call: TRBJ2-3
v_call: TRBV19
cdr3_aa: CASSIVDGGSTDTQYF

j_call: TRBJ1-2
v_call: TRBV2
cdr3_aa: CASSVGGNSGVYTF

j_call: TRBJ1-1
v_call: TRBV29-1
cdr3_aa: CSVGGLISTEAFF

j_call: TRBJ2-7
v_call: TRBV7-6
cdr3_aa: CASSLGTGSPYEQYF

j_call: TRBJ2-3
v_call: TRBV24-1
cdr3_aa: CATSDSFSGGEADTQYF

j_call: TRBJ2-3
v_call: TRBV14
cdr3_aa: CASSQRLALDTQYF

j_call: TRBJ2-3
v_call: TRBV19
cdr3_aa: CASSIQPDSDTQYF

j_call: TRBJ2-7
v_call: TRBV5-6
cdr3_aa: CASSYRAEQYF

j_call: TRBJ2-4
v_call: TRBV3-1/TRBV3-2
cdr3_aa: CASSHSGTSEGAKNIQYF

j_call: TRBJ2-3
v_call: TRBV30
cdr3_aa: CAWSLGSGITDTQYF

j_call: TRBJ2-1
v_call: TRBV10-3
cdr3_aa: CAIAGGYDYNEQFF

j_call: TRBJ2-3
v_call: TRBV28
cdr3_aa: CASSKRTGGTDTQYF

j_call: TRBJ2-1
v_call: TRBV11-2
cdr3_aa: CASSSTSGHYNEQFF

j_call: TRBJ2-1
v_call: TRBV3-1/TRBV3-2
cdr3_aa: CASSPGTGRYNEQFF

j_call: TRBJ1-1
v_call: TRBV6-2/TRBV6-3
cdr3_aa: CASSYSGGGWSTEAFF

j_call: TRBJ1-4
v_call: TRBV29-1
cdr3_aa: CSVGEGTNEKLFF

j_call: TRBJ1-2
v_call: TRBV7-9
cdr3_aa: CASSHTGIGYGYTF

j_call: TRBJ2-5
v_call: TRBV5-6
cdr3_aa: CASSPRLAGGPGTQYF

j_call: TRBJ1-2
v_call: TRBV30
cdr3_aa: CAWIGQGIYGYTF

j_call: TRBJ1-3
v_call: TRBV2
cdr3_aa: CASTMPDREGNTIYF

j_call: TRBJ2-1
v_call: TRBV15
cdr3_aa: CATSREDGDRGISQFF

j_call: TRBJ1-1
v_call: TRBV9
cdr3_aa: CASSPWGRITEAFF

j_call: TRBJ1-4
v_call: TRBV7-2
cdr3_aa: CASSFAGNNEKLFF

j_call: TRBJ2-7
v_call: TRBV7-9
cdr3_aa: CASSSTATSGSHEQYF

j_call: TRBJ2-2
v_call: TRBV3-1/TRBV3-2
cdr3_aa: CASSHEQLAGRGGELFF

j_call: TRBJ2-3
v_call: TRBV19
cdr3_aa: CASSFGPGGTDTQYF

j_call: TRBJ2-2
v_call: TRBV28
cdr3_aa: CASSFQRGAGSGELFF

j_call: TRBJ1-5
v_call: TRBV19
cdr3_aa: CASSPPQGSNQPQHF

j_call: TRBJ1-6
v_call: TRBV12-3/TRBV12-4
cdr3_aa: CASSPMGNSPLHF

j_call: TRBJ2-1
v_call: TRBV12-5
cdr3_aa: CASGLERGGAPNEQFF

j_call: TRBJ2-3
v_call: TRBV4-2
cdr3_aa: CASSQRTSGSITDTQYF

j_call: TRBJ1-2
v_call: TRBV6-6
cdr3_aa: CASSGNRGYTF

j_call: TRBJ2-7
v_call: TRBV5-1
cdr3_aa: CASSLQTGIRSEQYF

j_call: TRBJ1-4
v_call: TRBV29-1
cdr3_aa: CSVSGTGATNEKLFF

j_call: TRBJ2-7
v_call: TRBV30
cdr3_aa: CAWSVIAVSYEQYF

j_call: TRBJ2-5
v_call: TRBV10-3
cdr3_aa: CAISVTSEETQYF

j_call: TRBJ2-1
v_call: TRBV5-1
cdr3_aa: CASSVNSGLDYNEQFF

j_call: TRBJ2-7
v_call: TRBV12-3/TRBV12-4
cdr3_aa: CASSLARADEQYF

j_call: TRBJ1-2
v_call: TRBV20-1
cdr3_aa: CSASDQGMDYGYTF

j_call: TRBJ2-7
v_call: TRBV5-8
cdr3_aa: CASSVARDRAYEQYF

j_call: TRBJ2-1
v_call: TRBV19
cdr3_aa: CASSPLGVEYEQFF

j_call: TRBJ2-3
v_call: TRBV29-1
cdr3_aa: CSVERTGGPDTQYF

j_call: TRBJ2-7
v_call: TRBV21-1
cdr3_aa: CASSNEREGPRGVEQYF

j_call: TRBJ1-4
v_call: TRBV19
cdr3_aa: CASTERARAANEKLFF

j_call: TRBJ2-1
v_call: TRBV4-1
cdr3_aa: CASSQGPLAGSYNEQFF